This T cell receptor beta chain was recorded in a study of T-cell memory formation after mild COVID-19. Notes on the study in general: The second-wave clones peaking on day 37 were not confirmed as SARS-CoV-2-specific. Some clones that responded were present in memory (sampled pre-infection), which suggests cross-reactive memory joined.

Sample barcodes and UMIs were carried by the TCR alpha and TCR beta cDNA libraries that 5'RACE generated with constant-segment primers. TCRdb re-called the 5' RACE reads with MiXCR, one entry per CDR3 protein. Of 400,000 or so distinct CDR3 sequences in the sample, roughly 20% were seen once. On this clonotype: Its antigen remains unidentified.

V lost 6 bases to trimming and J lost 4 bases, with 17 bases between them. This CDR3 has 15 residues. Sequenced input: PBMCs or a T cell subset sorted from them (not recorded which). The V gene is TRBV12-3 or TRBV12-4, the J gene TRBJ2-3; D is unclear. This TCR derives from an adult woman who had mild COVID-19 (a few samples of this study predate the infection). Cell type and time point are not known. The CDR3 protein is CASSPNRVRADTQYF. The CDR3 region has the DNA TGTGCCAGCAGCCCAAATCGAGTTCGGGCAGATACGCAGTATTTT.